Shown below are 23 T cell receptor beta chains from a single sample sequenced in a study of blood T cell repertoires in COVID-19. Assay used: immunoSEQ multiplex PCR; TCRdb lists only in-frame clones, some missing. The table includes about 40,000 clones, roughly four fifths detected once. What was sequenced was peripheral blood. These TCRs come from a woman aged 55-69 years with acute or convalescent COVID-19.

This rearrangement joins TRBV7-2 to TRBJ2-5; 12 nucleotides line up with TRBD2. The CDR3 has 16 amino acids. V was clipped by 0 bases and J by 4 bases; unmatched bases: 3. Germline V gene sequence: CDR1 SGHTA, CDR2 FQGNSA. The CDR3 reads CASSLAGLAGTETQYF. The CDR3 DNA reads as TGTGCCAGCAGCTTAGCTGGACTAGCGGGAACAGAGACCCAGTACTTC.

This clone has only a few counts. The chain recombines TRBV27 with TRBJ2-1; TRBD2 agrees at 16 bases. V was pared by 7 bases and J by 9 bases, with 12 bases of the junction left unmatched. The CDR3 contains 17 residues. Germline-derived CDR1 and CDR2 are MNHEY and SMNVEV (reference sequence). The CDR3 is CASTGTSGRAFPPEQFF. The CDR3 DNA follows: TGTGCCAGCACCGGGACTAGCGGGAGGGCTTTCCCCCCTGAGCAGTTCTTC.

The genes are TRBV15 and TRBJ2-1; TRBD1 aligns across 9 bases. The CDR3 has 15 amino acids. After removal of 3 bases from V and 7 bases from J, the junction contained 7 bases not matched to a gene. Germline loops: CDR1 LNHNV, CDR2 YYDKDF (reference sequence). The CDR3 reads CATSSIGTGKNEQFF. The CDR3 region has the DNA TGTGCCACCAGCAGTATAGGGACAGGGAAAAATGAGCAGTTCTTC.

This chain links TRBV19 with TRBJ2-1; 10 bases map to TRBD1. Germline V gene sequence: CDR1 LNHDA, CDR2 SQIVND (reference sequence). J gave up 6 bases and V 5 bases, and 4 bases lay outside the gene matches. The CDR3 has 14 residues. CDR3 sequence reads: CASSGTGAPNEQFF. As DNA, the CDR3 is TGTGCCAGTAGTGGGACAGGGGCCCCCAATGAGCAGTTCTTC. The variable domain in full, with the rest retrieved from reference TRBV19 and TRBJ2-1, is DGGITQSPKYLFRKEGQNVTLSCEQNLNHDAMYWYRQDPGQGLRLIYYSQIVNDFQKGDIAEGYSVSREKKESFPLTVTSAQKNPTAFYLCASSGTGAPNEQFFGPGTRLTVL.

The rearrangement links TRBV5-4 to TRBJ1-2; a possible D gene is TRBD1 (6 bases). The CDR3 has 16 amino acids. Trimming removed 10 bases from V and 0 bases from J, with 22 bases in between. Germline loops: CDR1 SGHNT, CDR2 YYREEE (reference sequence). DNA of the CDR3: TGTGCCGCCAAAAGGAACAGGGCCACATCTAACTATGGCTACACCTTC. Its translation: CAAKRNRATSNYGYTF. Based on the CDR3 plus reference TRBV5-4 and TRBJ1-2, the full variable domain is ETGVTQSPTHLIKTRGQQVTLRCSSQSGHNTVSWYQQALGQGPQFIFQYYREEENGRGNFPPRFSGLQFPNYSSELNVNALELDDSALYLCAAKRNRATSNYGYTFGSGTRLTVV.

The chain is built from TRBV7-9 and TRBJ2-3; TRBD2 matches at 12 bases. In germline, CDR1 is SEHNR, CDR2 FQNEAQ (reference sequence). CDR3 length: 18 residues. The V and J ends lost 0 bases and 4 bases, in that order; junction bases with no gene match: 8. The CDR3 here is CASSLAPSGGANSDTQYF. The CDR3, as DNA: TGTGCCAGCAGCTTAGCGCCTAGCGGGGGGGCCAACTCAGATACGCAGTATTTT.

Only a few counts were recorded for this clone. The rearrangement links TRBV2 to TRBJ1-4, with D tentatively TRBD1 (6 bases). CDR1 SNHLY and CDR2 FYNNEI come from the germline V gene. The CDR3 contains 12 residues. The germline V and J ends were trimmed by 7 bases and 5 bases, with 8 bases remaining between them. The CDR3 DNA follows: TGTGCCAGCAAAACAGGGAATGAAAAACTGTTTTTT. It specifies CASKTGNEKLFF. Drawing the rest from reference TRBV2 and TRBJ1-4, the complete variable domain is EPEVTQTPSHQVTQMGQEVILRCVPISNHLYFYWYRQILGQKVEFLVSFYNNEISEKSEIFDDQFSVERPDGSNFTLKIRSTKLEDSAMYFCASKTGNEKLFFGSGTQLSVL.

This sequence joins TRBV27 and TRBJ2-4, with 11 bases fitting TRBD2. Germline loops: CDR1 MNHEY, CDR2 SMNVEV (reference sequence). The CDR3 length is 14 residues. The junction had 4 bases not matched to a gene; V was cut back by 6 bases and J by 6 bases. CDR3 DNA sequence: TGTGCCAGCAGACCCGGGACTAGCGGAAACATTCAGTACTTC. Translation: CASRPGTSGNIQYF.

The V gene is TRBV2, the J gene TRBJ2-7; 7 nucleotides line up with TRBD2. CDR1 and CDR2 (germline): SNHLY, FYNNEI. This CDR3 spans 18 amino acids. Germline trimming cut 4 bases from V and 0 bases from J; bases unmatched to any gene: 15. CDR3 DNA: TGTGCCAGCAGTGTGTGGGCAGGGAGGGTAGTCAACTCCTACGAGCAGTACTTC. It encodes CASSVWAGRVVNSYEQYF. Filled out from reference TRBV2 and TRBJ2-7, the complete variable domain reads EPEVTQTPSHQVTQMGQEVILRCVPISNHLYFYWYRQILGQKVEFLVSFYNNEISEKSEIFDDQFSVERPDGSNFTLKIRSTKLEDSAMYFCASSVWAGRVVNSYEQYFGPGTRLTVT.

The chain recombines TRBV6-1 with TRBJ2-3, with a possible D match to TRBD2 (5 bases). Trimming removed 3 bases at V and 7 bases at J, with 14 bases between. CDR3 length equals 14 residues. Looked up from germline, CDR1 is MNHNS and CDR2 is SASEGT. CDR3 in amino acids: CASSDTLAAYTQYF. CDR3 DNA: TGTGCCAGCAGTGACACCCTAGCAGCTTATACGCAGTATTTT.

The chain couples TRBV7-2 to TRBJ1-1, with D perhaps matching TRBD1 (5 bases). Trimming shortened V by 5 bases and J by 4 bases, and 20 bases separated the two germline ends. CDR3 length equals 16 residues. Per germline, CDR1 SGHTA and CDR2 FQGNSA. CDR3 sequence (DNA): TGTGCCAGCAGCACACAAGGGGTTTTAGGTGGCACTGAAGCTTTCTTT. It translates to CASSTQGVLGGTEAFF.

The chain employs TRBV11-1 and TRBJ2-3; unclear D gene. Germline CDR1 is SGHAT and CDR2 is FQDESV (reference sequence). This CDR3 is built from 11 residues. V lost 8 bases, J lost 6 bases, and 9 bases lay in between. The CDR3 region is CASGERDTQYF. Written as DNA, the CDR3 is TGTGCCAGCGGAGAAAGGGATACGCAGTATTTT.

The chain uses TRBV4-1 and TRBJ1-5, with 10 bases lining up with TRBD1. Trimming removed 0 bases from V and 5 bases from J; junction bases left unmatched: 4. Germline V CDR1 and CDR2: MGHRA, YSYEKL. CDR3 length equals 16 residues. The CDR3 DNA is TGCGCCAGCAGCCAAGAGGCGGGACAGGGGTATCAGCCCCAGCATTTT. The encoded protein is CASSQEAGQGYQPQHF.

The chain recombines TRBV5-8 with TRBJ2-6; 8 positions agree with TRBD1. This CDR3 is 17 amino acids long. The germline CDR1 and CDR2 sequences are SGHTS and YDEGEE. V shed 5 bases, J shed 0 bases, and the junction held 7 bases outside the gene matches. CDR3 amino acids: CASRYRDRHSGANVLTF. The CDR3 DNA follows: TGTGCCAGCAGATACCGGGACAGGCACTCTGGGGCCAACGTCCTGACTTTC.

The V call is TRBV6-5, the J call TRBJ2-3, with D maybe TRBD2 (5 bases). CDR3 length: 15 amino acids. The ends were cut back, 7 bases at V and 2 bases at J, with 16 bases in the middle. The germline gives CDR1 MNHEY, CDR2 SVGAGI. The CDR3: CASISGETITDTQYF. The DNA for the CDR3 is TGTGCCAGCATTTCCGGGGAGACGATCACAGATACGCAGTATTTT.

This chain connects TRBV18 to TRBJ1-5; D is unclear. The ends were cut back, 2 bases at V and 7 bases at J, with 12 bases in the middle. This CDR3 spans 14 amino acids. Germline CDR1 reads KGHSH; CDR2 reads LQKENI. CDR3 DNA: TGTGCCAGCTCACCAGACCGGGTAGGCCAGCCCCAGCATTTT. Protein: CASSPDRVGQPQHF.

This clone was detected only a few times. The V call is TRBV7-3, the J call TRBJ1-1; D not resolved. The V and J ends lost 5 bases and 6 bases respectively, with 13 bases between them. The germline CDR1 and CDR2 sequences are SGHTA and FQGTGA. This CDR3 is built from 13 residues. The CDR3 nucleotides are TGTGCCAGCAGCCGATCGTGGCAGTCTGAAGCTTTCTTT. This gives the protein CASSRSWQSEAFF. Based on the CDR3 plus reference TRBV7-3 and TRBJ1-1, the full variable domain is GAGVSQTPSNKVTEKGKYVELRCDPISGHTALYWYRQSLGQGPEFLIYFQGTGAADDSGLPNDRFFAVRPEGSVSTLKIQRTERGDSAVYLCASSRSWQSEAFFGQGTRLTVV.

This chain connects TRBV5-1 to TRBJ2-3, with 10 bases matching TRBD2. The germline CDR1 and CDR2 sequences are SGHRS and YFSETQ. Losses at the gene ends were 0 bases for V and 1 base for J; bases not matched to a gene: 5. CDR3 length: 17 amino acids. CDR3 nucleotide sequence: TGCGCCAGCAGCTTGGCAGCGGGAGGGCCGGGCACAGATACGCAGTATTTT. Translated: CASSLAAGGPGTDTQYF.

The chain recombines TRBV7-8 with TRBJ2-3, with 10 bases matching TRBD1. This CDR3 contains 16 residues. The germline V gene has CDR1 SGHVS and CDR2 FQNEAQ. Trimming removed 0 bases from V and 5 bases from J; junction bases left unmatched: 5. CDR3 sequence reads: CASSLAETGGLDTQYF. The CDR3 DNA sequence: TGTGCCAGCAGCTTAGCGGAGACAGGGGGCTTAGATACGCAGTATTTT.

The chain recombines TRBV2 with TRBJ1-6; tentatively, D is TRBD1 (6 bases). Between the trimmed V and J ends, which lost 6 bases and 8 bases, there was a span of 14 bases. The germline V gene encodes CDR1 SNHLY and CDR2 FYNNEI. The CDR3 extends over 14 amino acids. Here the CDR3 reads CASRNREGDSPLHF. The DNA for the CDR3 is TGTGCCAGCAGGAACAGGGAGGGAGATTCACCCCTCCACTTT.

This clone came up a few times. The CDR3 nucleotides read TGTGCCAGCAGGCAACAGGGGCAGAACACTGAAGCTTTCTTT. Protein sequence: CASRQQGQNTEAFF. The V and J genes are TRBV7-2 and TRBJ1-1; 7 positions agree with TRBD1. This CDR3 contains 14 residues. CDR1 is SGHTA, CDR2 FQGNSA, per germline. Trimming at V came to 6 bases and at J to 1 base, leaving 5 bases not matched to a gene.

This chain connects TRBV19 to TRBJ1-1; TRBD1 aligns across 7 bases. Per germline, CDR1 LNHDA and CDR2 SQIVND (reference sequence). The V segment lost 5 bases and the J segment 1 base; nucleotides outside the gene matches: 10. The CDR3 consists of 16 residues. In DNA, the CDR3 is TGTGCCAGTAGTTTTTTCAACAGGGGAGGGAACACTGAAGCTTTCTTT. This codes for CASSFFNRGGNTEAFF.

In nucleotides, the CDR3 is TGTGCCAGCAGTTTATCCCTTATGAGCTCCTATAATTCACCCCTCCACTTT. Amino acid sequence: CASSLSLMSSYNSPLHF. This sequence joins TRBV28 and TRBJ1-6; D is unclear. Germline lookup yields CDR1 MDHEN and CDR2 SYDVKM. CDR3 length: 17 residues. V shed 1 base and J shed 0 bases, with 10 bases lying between them.